This T cell receptor (beta chain) was sequenced in a study of CD8 T cells in Susac syndrome. The CDR3 is made up of 13 amino acids. Trimming cost V 2 bases and J 8 bases, with 12 bases left between them. The germline V gene has CDR1 WSHSY and CDR2 SAAADI. Purification of the CD8+ and CD4+ T cells relied on negative isolation, and TEMRA cells underwent FACS enrichment. An amount of RNA that ranged from 0.5 to 1 ug was reverse transcribed with random hexamers. TCRdb reprocessed the immunoSEQ multiplex PCR reads with MiXCR, giving one entry per CDR3 protein. This repertoire shows about 200,000 distinct CDR3 sequences, about 93% found once; its top ten account for roughly 0.13%.

Sequencing was performed on CD8+ T cells from PBMCs. The J gene is TRBJ1-2, the V gene TRBV10-2; a weak D match, TRBD1 (5 bases). The clonotype originates from a human donor with multiple sclerosis. The CDR3 sequence: CASSEMGLQGYTF. The CDR3 nucleotides read TGCGCCAGCAGTGAGATGGGGCTTCAGGGCTACACCTTC.